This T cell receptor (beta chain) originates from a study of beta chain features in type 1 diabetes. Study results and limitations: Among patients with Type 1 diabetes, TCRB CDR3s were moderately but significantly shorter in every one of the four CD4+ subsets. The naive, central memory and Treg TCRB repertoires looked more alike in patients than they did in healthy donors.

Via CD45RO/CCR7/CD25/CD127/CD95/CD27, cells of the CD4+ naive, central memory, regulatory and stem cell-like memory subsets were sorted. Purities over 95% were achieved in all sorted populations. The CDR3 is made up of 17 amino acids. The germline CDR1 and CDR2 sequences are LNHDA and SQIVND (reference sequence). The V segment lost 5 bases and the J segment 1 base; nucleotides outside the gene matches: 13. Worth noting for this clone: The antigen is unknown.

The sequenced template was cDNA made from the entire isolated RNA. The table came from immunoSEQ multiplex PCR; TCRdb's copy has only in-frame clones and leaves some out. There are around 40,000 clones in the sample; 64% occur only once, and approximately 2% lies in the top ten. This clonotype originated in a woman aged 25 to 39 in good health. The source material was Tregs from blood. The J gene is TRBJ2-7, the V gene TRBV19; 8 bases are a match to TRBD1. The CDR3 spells CASSRRTGLRSSYEQYF. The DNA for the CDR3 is TGTGCCAGTAGTCGACGGACAGGGCTTCGAAGTTCCTACGAGCAGTACTTC.